This TCR beta chain was obtained from a study of cytomegalovirus exposure and HLA in healthy donors. The length of the CDR3 is 16 residues. Per germline, CDR1 SGHDT and CDR2 YYEEEE. V dropped 2 bases and J dropped 5; count of bases not matched to a gene: 6. PCR primers comprised 60 Vbeta and 13 Jbeta primers. Clones were sequenced by immunoSEQ multiplex PCR, and TCRdb holds only the in-frame ones, with some missing. The top ten clones hold over 1.1% of a sample with around 170,000 clones, about three quarters of them seen once. The chain combines TRBV5-6 with TRBJ1-6; TRBD1 matches at 8 bases. Source material: PBMCs. This clonotype was sampled from a man aged 18 to 30 in good health and CMV-seronegative. The CDR3 loop is CASSFQGAGNNSPLHF. The CDR3, as DNA: TGTGCCAGCAGCTTTCAGGGGGCTGGGAATAATTCACCCCTCCACTTT.